This paragraph reports one TCR beta chain. Its antigen is undetermined. Cells were stimulated with overlapping HIV-1 Gag 15-mer peptides. CD40L-negative CD69-negative CD45RO-high memory CD4+ T cells were sorted as populations depleted of antigen-responding cells. This was the immunoSEQ version 4 assay in survey mode. Profiled with immunoSEQ multiplex PCR; TCRdb holds only in-frame clones, not every one. The repertoire has around 35,000 clones, roughly 80% of them found once; the top ten carry 0.97%. The sample belongs to a study of persistence of HIV-infected CD4 T cells. Study-level information: Donors were ART-treated; their CMV- and Gag-responding CD4+ T cells were isolated.

The source is an adult with HIV. The donor label of this sample is uncertain. The specimen comprised cultured CD4+ T cells from PBMCs, sampled from a patient who received antiretroviral therapy.

The CDR3 loop is CASSAGTGGNLYGYTF. The CDR3 nucleotides read TGTGCCAGCAGCGCCGGGACAGGGGGCAACCTCTATGGCTACACCTTC. V and J are TRBV5-4 and TRBJ1-2, with TRBD1 matching 12 bases. The CDR3 is 16 residues long. J was trimmed by 4 bases and V by 4 bases; bases with no gene match: 8. The V gene's germline CDR1 is SGHNT and CDR2 YYREEE (reference sequence).